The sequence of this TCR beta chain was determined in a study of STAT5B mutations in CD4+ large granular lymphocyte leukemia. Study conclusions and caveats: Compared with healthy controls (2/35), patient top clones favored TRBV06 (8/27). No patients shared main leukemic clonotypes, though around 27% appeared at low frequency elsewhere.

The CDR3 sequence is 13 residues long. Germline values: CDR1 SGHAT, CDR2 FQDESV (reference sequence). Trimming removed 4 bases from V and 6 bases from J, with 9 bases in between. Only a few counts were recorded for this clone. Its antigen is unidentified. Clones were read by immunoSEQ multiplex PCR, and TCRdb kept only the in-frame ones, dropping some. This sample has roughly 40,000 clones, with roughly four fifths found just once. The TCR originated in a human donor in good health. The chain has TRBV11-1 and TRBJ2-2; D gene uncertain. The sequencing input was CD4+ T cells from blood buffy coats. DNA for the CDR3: TGTGCCAGCAGCTCCGACTTCTCCGGGGAGCTGTTTTTT. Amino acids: CASSSDFSGELFF.